The rows below give T cell receptor beta chains drawn from one sample of a study of long-term antiretroviral therapy in people with HIV. The data were produced by immunoSEQ multiplex PCR, yet TCRdb's version contains in-frame clones alone and is incomplete. The sample has around 25,000 clones, roughly 95% seen once. Sequencing used unsorted PBMCs, obtained about 4.7 years after starting antiretroviral therapy. Every receptor here comes from a woman in her 50s with HIV. Each CDR3 is given with its conserved first and last residue. Each record gives: CDR3 protein, CDR3 DNA, clone size, V gene, J gene, D gene. The D gene is left open where the match is weak. Not every row has a clone size; where given, it reads once, few, many or a size class.

CDR3: CASSVGGSGETQYF
DNA: TGTGCCAGCAGCGTCGGGGGAAGCGGAGAGACCCAGTACTTC
size: .
V: TRBV9
J: TRBJ2-5
D: .

CDR3: CASSWSSYEQYF
DNA: TGTGCCAGCAGCTGGTCTTCCTACGAGCAGTACTTC
size: .
V: TRBV5-6
J: TRBJ2-7
D: .

CDR3: CASSSTGGLETQYF
DNA: TGCGCCAGCAGCTCAACCGGGGGCCTAGAGACCCAGTACTTC
size: few
V: TRBV5-1
J: TRBJ2-5
D: .

CDR3: CASSVTGKDQPQHF
DNA: TGTGCCAGCAGCGTAACAGGGAAGGATCAGCCCCAGCATTTT
size: .
V: TRBV7-2
J: TRBJ1-5
D: .

CDR3: CSVAGGNEETQYF
DNA: TGCAGCGTTGCAGGGGGAAATGAAGAGACCCAGTACTTC
size: .
V: TRBV29-1
J: TRBJ2-5
D: TRBD1

CDR3: CASSLGSTATNEKLFF
DNA: TGTGCCAGCAGTTTGGGCAGTACTGCAACTAATGAAAAACTGTTTTTT
size: .
V: TRBV28
J: TRBJ1-4
D: .

CDR3: CASSRGQGSYEQYF
DNA: TGTGCCAGCAGCCGAGGACAGGGGAGCTACGAGCAGTACTTC
size: once
V: TRBV28
J: TRBJ2-7
D: TRBD1

CDR3: CASSVQVAYEQYF
DNA: TGCGCCAGCAGCGTTCAGGTGGCATACGAGCAGTACTTC
size: .
V: TRBV4-1
J: TRBJ2-7
D: .

CDR3: CASSPSIGSPLHF
DNA: TGTGCCAGCAGTCCTAGTATCGGGTCACCCCTCCACTTT
size: .
V: TRBV27
J: TRBJ1-6
D: .

CDR3: CATSYTGTGEETQYF
DNA: TGTGCCACCAGTTACACCGGGACAGGGGAAGAGACCCAGTACTTC
size: .
V: TRBV15
J: TRBJ2-5
D: TRBD1

CDR3: CSVEVRERDKTYEQYF
DNA: TGCAGCGTTGAAGTTAGGGAGCGGGATAAAACCTACGAGCAGTACTTC
size: .
V: TRBV29-1
J: TRBJ2-7
D: TRBD2

CDR3: CASSLSGRDEQYF
DNA: TGTGCCAGCAGCTTAAGCGGGAGAGACGAGCAGTACTTC
size: .
V: TRBV7-9
J: TRBJ2-7
D: TRBD2

CDR3: CATSREGRQFF
DNA: TGTGCCACCAGCAGAGAAGGCAGGCAGTTCTTC
size: .
V: TRBV15
J: TRBJ2-1
D: .

CDR3: CASSLEVVKNTGELFF
DNA: TGTGCCAGCAGCTTAGAAGTGGTTAAAAACACCGGGGAGCTGTTTTTT
size: .
V: TRBV7-6
J: TRBJ2-2
D: .

CDR3: CASSSDRASGNTIYF
DNA: TGTGCCAGCAGTTCGGACAGGGCCTCTGGAAACACCATATATTTT
size: .
V: TRBV6-5
J: TRBJ1-3
D: TRBD1

CDR3: CASSEVTTGANVLTF
DNA: TGTGCCAGCAGTGAAGTGACGACCGGGGCCAACGTCCTGACTTTC
size: once
V: TRBV2
J: TRBJ2-6
D: .

CDR3: CASNAGQVTEAFF
DNA: TGTGCCAGCAACGCCGGACAGGTCACTGAAGCTTTCTTT
size: .
V: TRBV6-5
J: TRBJ1-1
D: TRBD1

CDR3: CASSAPRGAPIGTDTQYF
DNA: TGTGCCAGCAGTGCCCCCAGGGGCGCCCCTATTGGCACAGATACGCAGTATTTT
size: .
V: TRBV6-4
J: TRBJ2-3
D: .

CDR3: CASSSRSTRRQYF
DNA: TGTGCCAGCAGCTCGAGGTCGACTAGACGGCAGTACTTC
size: .
V: TRBV11-2
J: TRBJ2-7
D: .

CDR3: CASSPSFELHQFF
DNA: TGTGCCAGCAGCCCATCATTCGAGCTACATCAGTTCTTC
size: .
V: TRBV27
J: TRBJ2-1
D: .

CDR3: CASSFGEQSTEAFF
DNA: TGCGCCAGCAGCTTCGGGGAGCAGAGCACTGAAGCTTTCTTT
size: .
V: TRBV5-1
J: TRBJ1-1
D: .

CDR3: CASRPPTGANTGELFF
DNA: TGTGCAAGTCGCCCCCCGACAGGGGCGAACACCGGGGAGCTGTTTTTT
size: .
V: TRBV12-2
J: TRBJ2-2
D: .

CDR3: CSVTKQDSKTMTFYEQYF
DNA: TGCAGCGTAACGAAACAGGACTCCAAGACTATGACATTCTACGAGCAGTACTTC
size: .
V: TRBV29-1
J: TRBJ2-7
D: .

CDR3: CASSEGNSNQPQHF
DNA: TGTGCCAGCAGTGAGGGAAATAGCAATCAGCCCCAGCATTTT
size: .
V: TRBV6-1
J: TRBJ1-5
D: .

CDR3: CASSVGGGKRQETQYF
DNA: TGTGCCAGCAGCGTAGGCGGGGGTAAGAGGCAAGAGACCCAGTACTTC
size: .
V: TRBV9
J: TRBJ2-5
D: TRBD2

CDR3: CASARQTHTGELFF
DNA: TGTGCTAGTGCCCGACAGACCCACACCGGGGAGCTGTTTTTT
size: .
V: TRBV12-5
J: TRBJ2-2
D: .

CDR3: CASSPQTSGSTYEQYF
DNA: TGTGCCAGCAGCCCACAGACTAGCGGGAGTACCTACGAGCAGTACTTC
size: few
V: TRBV7-9
J: TRBJ2-7
D: TRBD2

CDR3: CASSLSARTDTQYF
DNA: TGTGCCAGCAGCCTTAGCGCCCGCACAGATACGCAGTATTTT
size: once
V: TRBV13
J: TRBJ2-3
D: .

CDR3: CASSLRFGHEQFF
DNA: TGTGCCAGCAGCCTCCGGTTCGGGCATGAGCAGTTCTTC
size: .
V: TRBV7-3
J: TRBJ2-1
D: .

CDR3: CASSQDYSSQSSYNEQFF
DNA: TGCGCCAGCAGCCAAGATTACTCCTCACAGTCTTCCTACAATGAGCAGTTCTTC
size: once
V: TRBV4-3
J: TRBJ2-1
D: .

CDR3: CASSLPVDSSDTQYF
DNA: TGTGCCAGCAGCTTACCCGTAGACAGCTCAGATACGCAGTATTTT
size: .
V: TRBV7-9
J: TRBJ2-3
D: .

CDR3: CASSYDRVRTGELFF
DNA: TGTGCCAGCAGCTACGACAGGGTGAGGACCGGGGAGCTGTTTTTT
size: .
V: TRBV5-5
J: TRBJ2-2
D: TRBD1

CDR3: CASSAPPGWAQYF
DNA: TGTGCCAGCAGCGCCCCACCGGGTTGGGCGCAGTATTTT
size: .
V: TRBV7-9
J: TRBJ2-3
D: .

CDR3: CASSRPTRPHEQYF
DNA: TGTGCCAGCAGTCGCCCGACTAGGCCTCACGAGCAGTACTTC
size: .
V: TRBV28
J: TRBJ2-7
D: .

CDR3: CASSLALQGAVNTEAFF
DNA: TGTGCCAGCAGCTTAGCGCTACAGGGGGCGGTAAACACTGAAGCTTTCTTT
size: .
V: TRBV7-2
J: TRBJ1-1
D: TRBD1

CDR3: CASSQGGDIYNEQFF
DNA: TGCGCCAGCAGCCAAGGGGGGGACATCTACAATGAGCAGTTCTTC
size: .
V: TRBV4-1
J: TRBJ2-1
D: .

CDR3: CASSKGTGYEQYF
DNA: TGTGCCAGTAGTAAAGGGACAGGCTACGAGCAGTACTTC
size: .
V: TRBV19
J: TRBJ2-7
D: TRBD1

CDR3: CASSEAPAYEQYF
DNA: TGTGCCAGCAGTGAAGCTCCAGCCTACGAGCAGTACTTC
size: .
V: TRBV6-1
J: TRBJ2-7
D: .

CDR3: CASSLSGANTGELFF
DNA: TGCGCCAGCAGCCTTAGCGGGGCGAACACCGGGGAGCTGTTTTTT
size: .
V: TRBV5-1
J: TRBJ2-2
D: TRBD2

CDR3: CAINVGGNTGELFF
DNA: TGTGCCATCAATGTGGGAGGGAACACCGGGGAGCTGTTTTTT
size: .
V: TRBV10-3
J: TRBJ2-2
D: .

CDR3: CASSYSGQVAYEQYF
DNA: TGTGCCAGCAGTTACTCCGGACAGGTAGCCTACGAGCAGTACTTC
size: once
V: TRBV6-5
J: TRBJ2-7
D: TRBD1